This T cell receptor beta chain was obtained from a study of blood T cell repertoires in COVID-19. Study in general: Samples taken during acute and convalescent COVID-19 were collected in the United States, Italy and Spain.

Germline V CDR1 and CDR2: SGHNT, YYREEE (reference sequence). V lost 4 bases and J lost 2, with 12 bases in between. The CDR3 is 14 residues long. Sequencing was performed with immunoSEQ multiplex PCR; in TCRdb, only in-frame clones are kept and a portion is missing. This sample yields around 260,000 clones, of which about 89% are seen a single time; about 0.8% belongs to the top ten. The V call is TRBV5-4, the J call TRBJ2-5; perhaps TRBD2 as D (5 bases). Source material: peripheral blood. The clonotype was recovered from a man aged 30 to 45 with acute or convalescent COVID-19. CDR3 DNA: TGTGCCAGCAGCCTACGGGGAACTCAAGAGACCCAGTACTTC. Translation: CASSLRGTQETQYF.